This T cell receptor (beta chain) comes out of a study of long-term antiretroviral therapy in people with HIV. V shed 6 bases, J shed 8 bases, and the junction held 10 bases outside the gene matches. Germline-derived CDR1 and CDR2 are MDHEN and SYDVKM. CDR3 size: 14 residues. The assay, immunoSEQ v3.0, was run at survey level. Sequenced by immunoSEQ multiplex PCR; TCRdb stores in-frame clones only, minus some. The sample contains tens of thousands of clones, roughly 84% of which appear only once. Sequences were derived from unsorted PBMCs, sampled 3 years after starting antiretroviral therapy. This chain joins TRBV28 and TRBJ1-2; 9 bases are a match to TRBD1. This TCR came from a man over 45 with HIV. CDR3 DNA sequence: TGTGCCAGCAGCCATGGGACAGGGCCTATAGGCTACACCTTC. Its protein is CASSHGTGPIGYTF.